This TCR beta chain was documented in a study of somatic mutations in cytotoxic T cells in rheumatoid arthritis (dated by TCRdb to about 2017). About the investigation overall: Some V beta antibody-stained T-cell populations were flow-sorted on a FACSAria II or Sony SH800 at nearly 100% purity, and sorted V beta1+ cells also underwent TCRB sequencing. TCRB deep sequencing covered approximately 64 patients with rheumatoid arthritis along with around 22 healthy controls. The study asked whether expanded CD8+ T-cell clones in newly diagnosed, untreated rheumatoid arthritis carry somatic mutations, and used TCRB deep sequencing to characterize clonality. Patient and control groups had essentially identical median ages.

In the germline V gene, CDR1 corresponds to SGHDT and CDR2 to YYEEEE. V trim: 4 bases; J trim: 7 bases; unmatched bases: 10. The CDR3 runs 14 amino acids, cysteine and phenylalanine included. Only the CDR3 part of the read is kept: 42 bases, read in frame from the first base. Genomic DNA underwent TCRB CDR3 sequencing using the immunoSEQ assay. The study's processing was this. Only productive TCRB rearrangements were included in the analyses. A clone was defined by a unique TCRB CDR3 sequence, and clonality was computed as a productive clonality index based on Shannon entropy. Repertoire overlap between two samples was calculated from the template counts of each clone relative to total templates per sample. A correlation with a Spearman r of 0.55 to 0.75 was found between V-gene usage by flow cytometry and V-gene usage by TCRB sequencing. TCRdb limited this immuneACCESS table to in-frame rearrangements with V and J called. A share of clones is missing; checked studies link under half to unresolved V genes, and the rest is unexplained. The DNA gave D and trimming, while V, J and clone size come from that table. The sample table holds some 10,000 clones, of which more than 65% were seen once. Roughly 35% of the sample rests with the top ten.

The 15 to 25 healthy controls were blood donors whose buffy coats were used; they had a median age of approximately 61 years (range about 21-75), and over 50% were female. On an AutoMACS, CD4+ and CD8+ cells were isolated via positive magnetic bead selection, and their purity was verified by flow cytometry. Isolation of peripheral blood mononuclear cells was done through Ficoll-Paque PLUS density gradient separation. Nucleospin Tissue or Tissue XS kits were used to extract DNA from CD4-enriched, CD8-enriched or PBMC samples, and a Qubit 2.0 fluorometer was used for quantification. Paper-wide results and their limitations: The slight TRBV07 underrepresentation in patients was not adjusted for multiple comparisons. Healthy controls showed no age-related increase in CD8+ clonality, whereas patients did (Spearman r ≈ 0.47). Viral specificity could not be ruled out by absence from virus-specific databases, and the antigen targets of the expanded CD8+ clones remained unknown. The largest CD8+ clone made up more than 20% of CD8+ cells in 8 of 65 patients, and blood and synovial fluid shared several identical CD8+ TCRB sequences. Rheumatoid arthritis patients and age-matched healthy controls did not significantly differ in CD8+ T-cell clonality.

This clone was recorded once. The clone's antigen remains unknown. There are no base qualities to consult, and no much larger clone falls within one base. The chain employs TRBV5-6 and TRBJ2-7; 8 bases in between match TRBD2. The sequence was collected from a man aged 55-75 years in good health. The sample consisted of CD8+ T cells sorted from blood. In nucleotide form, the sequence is TGTGCCAGCAGCCATAGCGGGAACGTACATGAGCAGTACTTC. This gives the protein CASSHSGNVHEQYF. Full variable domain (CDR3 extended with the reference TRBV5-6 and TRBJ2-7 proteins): DAGVTQSPTHLIKTRGQQVTLRCSPKSGHDTVSWYQQALGQGPQFIFQYYEEEERQRGNFPDRFSGHQFPNYSSELNVNALLLGDSALYLCASSHSGNVHEQYFGPGTRLTVT.